What follows are 5 T cell receptor beta chains derived from one specimen sequenced in a study of blood T cell repertoires in COVID-19. Produced via immunoSEQ multiplex PCR; TCRdb's table is partial and in-frame only. The table lists fewer than 300,000 clones, around 84% of them singletons. Sequences were obtained from peripheral blood. These receptors were taken from a middle-aged man with COVID-19, enrolled during active disease.

The table lists this clone with a count of one. This chain connects TRBV28 to TRBJ2-7, with no clear D. The CDR3 runs to 16 residues. V was shortened by 8 bases and J by 6 bases, with 26 bases between the two germline ends. Per the germline V gene, CDR1 is MDHEN and CDR2 is SYDVKM. As DNA, the CDR3 is TGTGCCAGCTCCGATGCCAGCGTCAGCCCTCTCCTCGAGCAGTACTTC. It yields the protein CASSDASVSPLLEQYF. Drawing the rest from reference TRBV28 and TRBJ2-7, the complete variable domain is DVKVTQSSRYLVKRTGEKVFLECVQDMDHENMFWYRQDPGLGLRLIYFSYDVKMKEKGDIPEGYSVSREKKERFSLILESASTNQTSMYLCASSDASVSPLLEQYFGPGTRLTVT.

This clone came up a few times. The chain uses TRBV6-1 and TRBJ1-3, with TRBD1 matching over 9 bases. Germline V lookup: CDR1 MNHNS, CDR2 SASEGT. This CDR3 has 14 residues. V trimming: 2 bases; J trimming: 8 bases; junction bases outside the gene matches: 4. Here the CDR3 DNA reads TGTGCCAGCAGTGAAAGGACAGGGGAGTACACCATATATTTT. Translating gives CASSERTGEYTIYF.

The rearrangement joins TRBV19 to TRBJ1-1; 8 bases are a match to TRBD1. V dropped 5 bases and J dropped 6; count of bases not matched to a gene: 17. CDR1 is LNHDA, CDR2 SQIVND, per germline (reference sequence). The CDR3 totals 17 residues. The CDR3 here is CASSPGTGGGVRPEAFF. DNA for the CDR3: TGTGCCAGTAGTCCCGGGACAGGCGGTGGGGTGCGTCCTGAAGCTTTCTTT.

The gene calls are TRBV7-9 and TRBJ2-7; 7 bases map to TRBD1. Germline lookup yields CDR1 SEHNR and CDR2 FQNEAQ (reference sequence). The length of the CDR3 is 15 residues. After removal of 5 bases from V and 2 bases from J, the junction contained 9 bases not matched to a gene. CDR3: CASSAPGTEPYEQYF. The CDR3 bases are TGTGCCAGCAGCGCACCCGGGACAGAACCCTACGAGCAGTACTTC.

The chain uses TRBV6-6 and TRBJ2-3; 9 bases map to TRBD2. Trimming took 6 bases from V and 1 from J; bases not matched to a gene: 5. Germline V gives CDR1 MNHNY, CDR2 SVGAGI (reference sequence). The CDR3 is 15 amino acids. This CDR3 is CASSPRTSGTDTQYF. CDR3 nucleotides: TGTGCCAGCAGCCCCCGGACTAGCGGCACAGATACGCAGTATTTT.